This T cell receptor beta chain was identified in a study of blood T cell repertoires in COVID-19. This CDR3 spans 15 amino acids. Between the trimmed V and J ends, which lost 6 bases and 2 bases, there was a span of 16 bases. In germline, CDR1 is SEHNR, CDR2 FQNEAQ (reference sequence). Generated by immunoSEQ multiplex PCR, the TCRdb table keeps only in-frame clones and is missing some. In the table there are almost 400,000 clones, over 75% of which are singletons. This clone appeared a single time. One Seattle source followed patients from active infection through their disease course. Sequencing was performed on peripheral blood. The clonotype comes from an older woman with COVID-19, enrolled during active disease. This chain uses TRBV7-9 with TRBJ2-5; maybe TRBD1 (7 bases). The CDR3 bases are TGTGCCAGCAGGTCTTCGACAGGGAGGCAAGAGACCCAGTACTTC. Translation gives CASRSSTGRQETQYF.